A single sample is the source of the 8 T cell receptor beta chains below, sequenced in a study of T cell repertoires in cytomegalovirus infection. Their antigen targets remain unknown. MiXCR, run by TCRdb on the reads, gives a single entry per CDR3 protein. The sample gives more than 30,000 distinct CDR3 sequences, approximately 52% of which show up once; 80% to 95% is in the top ten. The material was CD8+ T cells from cultured PBMCs, obtained from culture after CMV antigen stimulation. The source of these receptors is a human donor in good health (CMV status not recorded). Some clones in this sample may be carry-over from other donors' samples.

This clonotype was seen only a few times. The rearrangement links TRBV7-2 to TRBJ1-5; D remains unclear. CDR3 length: 14 residues. The germline V and J ends were trimmed by 4 bases and 1 base, with 8 bases remaining between them. The germline V gene encodes CDR1 SGHTA and CDR2 FQGNSA. The CDR3 coding sequence is TGTGCCAGCAGCTCACTTCTGAGCAATCAGCCCCAGCATTTT. It encodes CASSSLLSNQPQHF.

This clonotype was found a few times. The V and J genes are TRBV10-3 and TRBJ1-1; 8 bases match TRBD1. Germline V gene sequence: CDR1 ENHRY, CDR2 SYGVKD. CDR3 length: 15 residues. Trimming removed 6 bases from V and 7 bases from J; junction bases left unmatched: 13. This CDR3 reads CAIRQPDRGSGEAFF. The CDR3 bases are TGTGCCATCAGGCAACCCGACAGGGGTTCGGGTGAAGCTTTCTTT.

The chain joins TRBV20-1 to TRBJ2-7; TRBD1 aligns across 8 bases. The CDR3 covers 12 residues. CDR1 and CDR2 (germline): DFQATT, SNEGSKA (reference sequence). V lost 1 base and J lost 6; bases outside the gene matches: 2. The CDR3 loop reads CSARAGQGEQYF. DNA of the CDR3: TGCAGTGCTAGAGCTGGACAGGGCGAGCAGTACTTC.

V usage is TRBV7-2 and J usage is TRBJ2-7; D may be TRBD1 or TRBD2 (6 bases each). This CDR3 comprises 16 residues. Germline CDR1 is SGHTA and CDR2 is FQGNSA. Trimming removed 5 bases from V and 0 bases from J, with 17 bases in between. CDR3 region: CTSSVRGPGSSYEQYF. The DNA for the CDR3 is TGTACCAGCAGCGTTCGGGGGCCGGGGAGCTCCTACGAGCAGTACTTC.

Only a few counts were recorded for this clonotype. This sequence joins TRBV7-9 and TRBJ2-3; D is ambiguous. V lost 2 bases and J 0 bases, leaving 9 bases between the germline ends. This CDR3 is built from 15 residues. The germline CDR1 and CDR2 sequences are SEHNR and FQNEAQ (reference sequence). The DNA of the CDR3 is TGTGCCAGCAGCTTAAGAGGAGCTAGCACAGATACGCAGTATTTT. It is translated as CASSLRGASTDTQYF.

This clonotype was seen a handful of times. This chain uses TRBV27 with TRBJ2-3; 8 bases map to TRBD1. Trimming at V came to 2 bases and at J to 7 bases, leaving 5 bases not matched to a gene. In germline, CDR1 is MNHEY, CDR2 SMNVEV (reference sequence). This CDR3 contains 14 residues. The DNA of the CDR3 is TGTGCCAGCAGTTTAAGGACAGGGCTAAATACGCAGTATTTT. It yields the protein CASSLRTGLNTQYF.

V usage is TRBV7-6 and J usage is TRBJ2-1, with TRBD2 matching 8 bases. Germline CDR1 reads SGHVS; CDR2 reads FNYEAQ. The CDR3 consists of 16 residues. Losses at the gene ends were 5 bases for V and 7 bases for J; bases not matched to a gene: 13. CDR3 in DNA: TGTGCCAGCAGCCCGCCAGAGCGGGGGTACGGGAATGAGCAGTTCTTC. It is translated as CASSPPERGYGNEQFF.

The chain links TRBV5-1 to TRBJ2-7, with D possibly called TRBD1 or TRBD2 (5 bases each). Germline values: CDR1 SGHRS, CDR2 YFSETQ. The CDR3 covers 16 residues. Trimming cost V 6 bases and J 3 bases, with 22 bases left between them. DNA of the CDR3: TGCGCCAGCACCGACGACGGGGCCACTGGCAACTACGAGCAGTACTTC. Translating it yields CASTDDGATGNYEQYF.